A selection of T cell receptor beta chains follows, all from one sample in a study of shared clonotypes between healthy human individuals. Using immunoSEQ multiplex PCR, the repertoire was profiled, and TCRdb retains in-frame clones only, with some absent. Here the sample spans about 2.1 million clones, 93% being singletons. Material for sequencing was naive CD8+ T cells from PBMCs. These TCRs come from a man between 18 and 29 years old in good health. Some clones in this sample may be carry-over from other donors' samples. The CDR3 runs from the conserved cysteine through the conserved F or W. Expanded clones are given a class, and other clones once, few, many or no size at all.

V: TRBV7-8; size: -; CDR3: CASSLVGGAGNEQFF
V: TRBV7-2; size: -; CDR3: CASSLAVRELDTQYF
V: TRBV29-1; size: -; CDR3: CSVEVGNTGELFF
V: TRBV7-6; size: once; CDR3: CASSETSRYNEQFF
V: TRBV10-2; size: -; CDR3: CASNIAANTGELFF
V: TRBV19; size: -; CDR3: CASSTGRYTEAFF
V: TRBV28; size: once; CDR3: CASWGLAGSPYEQYF
V: TRBV29-1; size: few; CDR3: CSVQQREKLFF
V: TRBV5-8; size: -; CDR3: CASSLTDRATEAFF
V: TRBV7-9; size: -; CDR3: CASSPSRGDGYTF
V: TRBV29-1; size: -; CDR3: CSVLSGTGVYEQYF
V: TRBV10-3; size: -; CDR3: CAISEVSVAGVYEQYF
V: TRBV6-6; size: -; CDR3: CASSYSGQNSEQYF
V: TRBV28; size: -; CDR3: CASTGTGREGYTF
V: TRBV4-1; size: -; CDR3: CASSQVLARDTQYF
V: TRBV4-1; size: -; CDR3: CASSHRGTSGIYEQYF
V: TRBV5-1; size: -; CDR3: CASSFENRVGDTQYF